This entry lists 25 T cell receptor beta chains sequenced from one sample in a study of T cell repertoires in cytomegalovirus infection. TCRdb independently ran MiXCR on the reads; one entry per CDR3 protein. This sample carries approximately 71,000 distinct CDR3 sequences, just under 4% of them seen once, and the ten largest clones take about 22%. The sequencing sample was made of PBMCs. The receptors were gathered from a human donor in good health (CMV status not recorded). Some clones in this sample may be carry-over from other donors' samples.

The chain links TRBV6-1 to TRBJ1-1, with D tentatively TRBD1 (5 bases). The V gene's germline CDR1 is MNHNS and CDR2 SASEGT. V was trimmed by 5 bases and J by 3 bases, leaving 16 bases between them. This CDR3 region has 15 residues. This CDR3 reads CASSWGGPSHTEAFF. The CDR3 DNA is TGTGCCAGCAGTTGGGGGGGACCCTCACACACTGAAGCTTTCTTT.

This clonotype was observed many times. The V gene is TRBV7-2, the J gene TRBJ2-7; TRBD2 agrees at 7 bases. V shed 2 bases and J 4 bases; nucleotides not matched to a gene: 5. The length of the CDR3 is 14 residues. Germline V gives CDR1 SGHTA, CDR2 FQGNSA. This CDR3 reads CASSLTGLVYEQYF. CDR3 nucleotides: TGTGCCAGCAGCTTAACTGGACTAGTGTACGAGCAGTACTTC.

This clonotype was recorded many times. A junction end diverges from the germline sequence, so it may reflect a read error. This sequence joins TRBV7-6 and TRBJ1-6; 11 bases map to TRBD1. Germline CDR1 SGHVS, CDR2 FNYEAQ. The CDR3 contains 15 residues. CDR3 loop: CASSLAGTGGSPLHF. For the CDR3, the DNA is TGTGCCAGCAGCCTAGCCGGGACAGGGGGTTCACCCCTCCACTTT. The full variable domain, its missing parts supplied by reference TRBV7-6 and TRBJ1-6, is GAGVSQSPRYKVTKRGQDVALRCDPISGHVSLYWYRQALGQGPEFLTYFNYEAQQDKSGLPNDRFSAERPEGSISTLTIQRTEQRDSAMYRCASSLAGTGGSPLHFGNGTRLTVT.

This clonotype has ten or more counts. CDR3 in DNA: TGTGCCAGCAGCTACGACAGGGACACTGAAGCTTTCTTT. This gives the protein CASSYDRDTEAFF. V usage is TRBV7-2 and J usage is TRBJ1-1; the match to TRBD1 covers 7 bases. CDR3 length equals 13 residues. Germline CDR1 reads SGHTA; CDR2 reads FQGNSA. V was clipped by 4 bases and J by 3 bases; unmatched bases: 2.

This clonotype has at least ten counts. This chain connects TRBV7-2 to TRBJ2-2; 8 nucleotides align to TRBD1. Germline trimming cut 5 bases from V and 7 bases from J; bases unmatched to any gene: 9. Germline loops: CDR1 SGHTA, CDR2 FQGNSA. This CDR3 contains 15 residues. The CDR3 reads CASSARTGMIGELFF. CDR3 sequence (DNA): TGTGCCAGCAGCGCCAGGACAGGGATGATCGGGGAGCTGTTTTTT.

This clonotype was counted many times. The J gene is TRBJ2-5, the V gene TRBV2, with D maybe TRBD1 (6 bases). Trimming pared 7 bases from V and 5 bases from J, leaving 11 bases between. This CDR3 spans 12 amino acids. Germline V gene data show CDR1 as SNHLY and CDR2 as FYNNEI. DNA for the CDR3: TGTGCCAGCAACAGGGCCGGGGAGACCCAGTACTTC. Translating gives CASNRAGETQYF.

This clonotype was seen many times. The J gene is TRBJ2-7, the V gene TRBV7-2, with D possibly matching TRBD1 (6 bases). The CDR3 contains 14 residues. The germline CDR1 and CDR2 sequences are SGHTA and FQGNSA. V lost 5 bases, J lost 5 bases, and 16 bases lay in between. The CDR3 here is CASSPQWGRDEQYF. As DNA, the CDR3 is TGTGCCAGCAGCCCCCAATGGGGGCGCGACGAGCAGTACTTC.

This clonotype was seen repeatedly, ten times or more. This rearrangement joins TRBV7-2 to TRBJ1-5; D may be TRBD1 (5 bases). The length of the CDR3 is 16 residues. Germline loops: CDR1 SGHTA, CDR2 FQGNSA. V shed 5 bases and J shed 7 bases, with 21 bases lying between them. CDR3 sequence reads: CASSPTTTAGRQPQHF. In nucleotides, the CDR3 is TGTGCCAGCAGCCCTACTACCACAGCAGGGAGACAGCCCCAGCATTTT.

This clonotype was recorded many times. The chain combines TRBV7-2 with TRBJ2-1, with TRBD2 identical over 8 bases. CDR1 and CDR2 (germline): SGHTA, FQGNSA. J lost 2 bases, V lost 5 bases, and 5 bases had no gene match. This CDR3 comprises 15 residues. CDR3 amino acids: CASSRSGDTYNEQFF. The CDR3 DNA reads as TGTGCCAGCAGCCGTAGCGGGGATACCTACAATGAGCAGTTCTTC. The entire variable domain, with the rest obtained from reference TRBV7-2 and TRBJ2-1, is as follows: GAGVSQSPSNKVTEKGKDVELRCDPISGHTALYWYRQSLGQGLEFLIYFQGNSAPDKSGLPSDRFSAERTGGSVSTLTIQRTQQEDSAVYLCASSRSGDTYNEQFFGPGTRLTVL.

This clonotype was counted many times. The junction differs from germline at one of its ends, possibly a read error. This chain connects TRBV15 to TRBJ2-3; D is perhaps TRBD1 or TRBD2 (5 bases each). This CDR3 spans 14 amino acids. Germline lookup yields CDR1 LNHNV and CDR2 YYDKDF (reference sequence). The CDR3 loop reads CVTSTGLHPDTQYF. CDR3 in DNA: TGTGTCACCAGCACAGGACTCCACCCGGATACGCAGTATTTT. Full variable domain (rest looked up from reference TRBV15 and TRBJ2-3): DAMVIQNPRYQVTQFGKPVTLSCSQTLNHNVMYWYQQKSSQAPKLLFHYYDKDFNNEADTPDNFQSRRPNTSFCFLDIRSPGLGDTAMYLCVTSTGLHPDTQYFGPGTRLTVL.

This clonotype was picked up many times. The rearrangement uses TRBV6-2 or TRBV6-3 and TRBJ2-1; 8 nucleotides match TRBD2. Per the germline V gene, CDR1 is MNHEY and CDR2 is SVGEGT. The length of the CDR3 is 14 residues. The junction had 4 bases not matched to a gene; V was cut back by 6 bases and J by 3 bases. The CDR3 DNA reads TGTGCCAGCAGAACCGGGACTAGCTACAATGAGCAGTTCTTC. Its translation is CASRTGTSYNEQFF.

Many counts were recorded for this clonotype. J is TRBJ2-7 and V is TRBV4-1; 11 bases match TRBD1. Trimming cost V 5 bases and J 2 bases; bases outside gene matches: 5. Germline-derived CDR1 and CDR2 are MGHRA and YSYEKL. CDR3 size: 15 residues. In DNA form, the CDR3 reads TGCGCCAGCAGCAACCAGGACAGGGGGCCCTACGAGCAGTACTTC. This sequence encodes CASSNQDRGPYEQYF.

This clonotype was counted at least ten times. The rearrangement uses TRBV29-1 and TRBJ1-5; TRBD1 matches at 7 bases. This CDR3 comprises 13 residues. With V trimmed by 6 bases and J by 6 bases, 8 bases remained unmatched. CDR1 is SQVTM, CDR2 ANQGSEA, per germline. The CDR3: CSVATGSGQPQHF. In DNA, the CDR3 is TGCAGCGTCGCGACAGGGTCGGGTCAGCCCCAGCATTTT.

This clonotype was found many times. The CDR3 DNA reads TGTGCCAGCAGCTCCGGGACAGACAGGCGTCAGCCCCAGCATTTT. It specifies CASSSGTDRRQPQHF. V is TRBV7-8 and J is TRBJ1-5; the match to TRBD1 covers 7 bases. V gave up 4 bases and J gave up 6 bases; unmatched junction bases: 9. Germline values: CDR1 SGHVS, CDR2 FQNEAQ. The CDR3 is 15 residues long.

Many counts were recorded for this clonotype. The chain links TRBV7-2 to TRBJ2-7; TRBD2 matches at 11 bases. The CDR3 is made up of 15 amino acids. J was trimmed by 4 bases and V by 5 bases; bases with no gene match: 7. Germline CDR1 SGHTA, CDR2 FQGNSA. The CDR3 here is CASSARLAGFYEQYF. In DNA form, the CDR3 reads TGTGCCAGCAGCGCCCGACTAGCGGGGTTTTACGAGCAGTACTTC.

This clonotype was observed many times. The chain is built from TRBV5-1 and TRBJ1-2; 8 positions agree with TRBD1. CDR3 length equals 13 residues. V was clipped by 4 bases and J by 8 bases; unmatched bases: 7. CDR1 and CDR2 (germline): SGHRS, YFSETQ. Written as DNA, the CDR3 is TGCGCCAGCAGCACCGGACAGGGAGGCGGCTACACCTTC. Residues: CASSTGQGGGYTF.

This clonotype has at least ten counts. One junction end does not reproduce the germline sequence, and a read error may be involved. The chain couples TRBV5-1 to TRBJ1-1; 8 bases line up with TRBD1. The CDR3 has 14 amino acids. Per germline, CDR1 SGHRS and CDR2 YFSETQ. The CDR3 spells CASSMGQANAEAFF. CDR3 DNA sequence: TGCGCCAGCAGCATGGGACAGGCGAACGCTGAAGCTTTCTTT.

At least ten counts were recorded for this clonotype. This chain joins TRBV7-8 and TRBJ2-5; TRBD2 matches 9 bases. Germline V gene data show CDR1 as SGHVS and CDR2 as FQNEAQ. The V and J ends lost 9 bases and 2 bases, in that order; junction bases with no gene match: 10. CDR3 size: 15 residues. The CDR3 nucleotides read TGTGCCAGTAAGATCAGCGGGAGGCAACAAGAGACCCAGTACTTC. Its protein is CASKISGRQQETQYF.

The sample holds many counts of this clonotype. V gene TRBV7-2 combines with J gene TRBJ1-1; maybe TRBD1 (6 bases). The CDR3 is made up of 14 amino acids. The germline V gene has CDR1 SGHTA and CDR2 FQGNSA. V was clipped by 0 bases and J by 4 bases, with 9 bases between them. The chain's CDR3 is CASSLARGSTEAFF. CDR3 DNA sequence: TGTGCCAGCAGCTTAGCTAGGGGGAGCACTGAAGCTTTCTTT.

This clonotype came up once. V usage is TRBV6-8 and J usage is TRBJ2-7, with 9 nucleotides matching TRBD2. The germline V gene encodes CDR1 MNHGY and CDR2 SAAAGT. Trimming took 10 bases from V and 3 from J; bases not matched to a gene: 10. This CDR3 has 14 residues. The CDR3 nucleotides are TGTGCCACCTCGGGAGCGGGGGGTAACTACGAGCAGTACTTC. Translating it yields CATSGAGGNYEQYF.

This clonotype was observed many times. CDR3 nucleotide sequence: TGTGCCAGCAGCTTAGCACTACCTAGCGAGCAGTTCTTC. This codes for CASSLALPSEQFF. This rearrangement joins TRBV7-2 to TRBJ2-1; the D gene is possibly TRBD2 (5 bases). Trimming removed 0 bases from V and 10 bases from J, with 10 bases in between. CDR1 and CDR2 (germline): SGHTA, FQGNSA. The CDR3 is 13 amino acids.

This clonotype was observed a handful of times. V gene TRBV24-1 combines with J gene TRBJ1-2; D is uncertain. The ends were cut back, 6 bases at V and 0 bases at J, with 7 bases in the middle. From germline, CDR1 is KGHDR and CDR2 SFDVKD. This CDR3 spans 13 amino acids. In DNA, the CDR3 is TGTGCCACCAGTTCAGGTCCTAACTATGGCTACACCTTC. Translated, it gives CATSSGPNYGYTF.

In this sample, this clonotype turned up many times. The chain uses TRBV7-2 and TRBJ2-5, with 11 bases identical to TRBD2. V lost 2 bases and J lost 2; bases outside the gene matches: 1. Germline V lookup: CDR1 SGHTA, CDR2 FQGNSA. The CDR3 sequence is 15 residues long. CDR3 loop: CASSLWTSGQETQYF. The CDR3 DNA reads TGTGCCAGCAGCTTATGGACTAGCGGGCAAGAGACCCAGTACTTC.

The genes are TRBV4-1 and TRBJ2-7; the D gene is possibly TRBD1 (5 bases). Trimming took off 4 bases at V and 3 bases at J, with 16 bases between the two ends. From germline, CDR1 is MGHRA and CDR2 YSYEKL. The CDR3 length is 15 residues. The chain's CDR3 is CASSPHGQGYYEQYF. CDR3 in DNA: TGCGCCAGCAGCCCACATGGCCAGGGCTACTACGAGCAGTACTTC.

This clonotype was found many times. The CDR3 sequence is CSPTRVETQYF. The CDR3 DNA reads TGCAGTCCGACTAGAGTAGAGACCCAGTACTTC. The chain links TRBV20-1 to TRBJ2-5; possibly TRBD2 for D (6 bases). CDR3 size: 11 residues. CDR1 and CDR2 from the germline V gene are DFQATT and SNEGSKA (reference sequence). Deletions cut 8 bases from V and 4 bases from J, with 11 bases between.